These 32 T cell receptor beta chains were all obtained from the same sample, sequenced in a study of CD8 T cells in ankylosing spondylitis. From the 5' RACE reads, TCRdb called clonotypes with MiXCR, one entry per CDR3 protein. The sample lists more than 150,000 distinct CDR3 sequences; approximately 18% were seen once. Material: blood, either unsorted or a sorted T cell fraction (not recorded which). These receptors all come from a male donor aged 5 to 29 with ankylosing spondylitis or in good health (not recorded which).

The table lists this clonotype with many counts. The chain recombines TRBV30 with TRBJ2-2; unclear D gene. Trimming removed 0 bases at V and 8 bases at J, with 7 bases between. The CDR3 is 12 amino acids. CDR1 is GTSNPN and CDR2 is SVGIG in the germline V gene (reference sequence). This chain's CDR3 is CAWSVTWGELFF. As DNA, the CDR3 is TGTGCCTGGAGTGTCACATGGGGGGAGCTGTTTTTT.

This clonotype was seen many times. The CDR3 protein is CSAFSGRADTQYF. For the CDR3, the DNA is TGCAGTGCCTTTAGCGGGAGGGCAGATACGCAGTATTTT. The J gene is TRBJ2-3, the V gene TRBV20-1, with 11 nucleotides matching TRBD2. The J segment lost 4 bases and the V segment lost 6 bases, leaving 3 bases of the junction unmatched. Germline CDR1 DFQATT, CDR2 SNEGSKA (reference sequence). CDR3 size: 13 residues.

This clonotype was observed at least ten times. The chain links TRBV29-1 to TRBJ2-7; the match to TRBD2 covers 11 bases. V lost 6 bases and J lost 6; bases outside the gene matches: 10. The CDR3 is 14 amino acids. Germline loops: CDR1 SQVTM, CDR2 ANQGSEA. The CDR3 sequence is CSVHGTSGAREQYF. DNA for the CDR3: TGCAGCGTACACGGGACTAGCGGAGCCCGCGAGCAGTACTTC.

This clonotype has a count of ten or more. The chain has TRBV20-1 and TRBJ2-5; tentatively, D is TRBD1 (5 bases). The CDR3 is 14 residues long. CDR1 and CDR2 (germline): DFQATT, SNEGSKA (reference sequence). The germline V and J ends were trimmed by 1 base and 4 bases, with 13 bases remaining between them. The chain's CDR3 is CSARGWGDVETQYF. The CDR3 DNA follows: TGCAGTGCTAGAGGATGGGGCGACGTAGAGACCCAGTACTTC.

At least ten counts were recorded for this clonotype. The chain carries TRBV5-1 and TRBJ1-5; possible D gene TRBD1, 5 bases. Germline loops: CDR1 SGHRS, CDR2 YFSETQ. The CDR3 sequence is 15 residues long. V was pared by 4 bases and J by 2 bases, with 13 bases between. This chain's CDR3 is CASSARPGGNQPQHF. CDR3 DNA: TGCGCCAGCAGCGCCCGGCCGGGGGGCAATCAGCCCCAGCATTTT.

This clonotype was counted at least ten times. This CDR3 is CASSPRLAEGGDTQYF. CDR3 bases: TGTGCCAGCAGTCCTCGGCTAGCGGAAGGTGGAGATACGCAGTATTTT. The rearrangement uses TRBV12-3 or TRBV12-4 and TRBJ2-3, with 7 bases that match TRBD2. CDR3 length: 16 residues. V lost 5 bases, J lost 5 bases, and 13 bases stayed unmatched.

This clonotype was seen at least ten times. The chain uses TRBV7-9 and TRBJ1-1, with TRBD1 as a possible D gene (5 bases). V lost 5 bases, J lost 4 bases, and 23 bases lay in between. The germline V gene encodes CDR1 SEHNR and CDR2 FQNEAQ (reference sequence). The CDR3 totals 17 residues. The CDR3 coding sequence is TGTGCCAGCAGCCCCCCCTCTTGGGGCTCTAGAGGCACTGAAGCTTTCTTT. Translation: CASSPPSWGSRGTEAFF.

This clonotype has ten or more counts. The gene calls are TRBV18 and TRBJ2-1, with 14 bases identical to TRBD2. The junction had 0 bases not matched to a gene; V was cut back by 0 bases and J by 5 bases. This CDR3 contains 16 residues. CDR1 is KGHSH and CDR2 is LQKENI in the germline V gene. This CDR3 reads CASSPPGLAGDNEQFF. CDR3 nucleotide sequence: TGTGCCAGCTCACCACCGGGACTAGCGGGAGACAATGAGCAGTTCTTC.

This clonotype has at least ten counts. The J gene is TRBJ2-7, the V gene TRBV6-2 or TRBV6-3, with D possibly being TRBD1 (5 bases). CDR3 length: 14 residues. Trimming removed 7 bases from V and 1 base from J, with 14 bases in between. From germline, CDR1 is MNHEY and CDR2 SVGEGT. The CDR3 sequence: CASTPWAGSYEQYF. CDR3 coding DNA: TGTGCCAGCACCCCCTGGGCAGGGTCCTACGAGCAGTACTTC.

This clonotype has at least ten counts. The chain joins TRBV28 to TRBJ2-1; D possibly matches TRBD1 or TRBD2 (6 bases each). The V gene lost 4 bases and the J gene lost 6 bases, with 16 bases spanning the gap. The germline gives CDR1 MDHEN, CDR2 SYDVKM. The CDR3 totals 15 residues. For the CDR3, the DNA is TGTGCCAGCAGTTGGACTACAAGGACAGCCAATGAGCAGTTCTTC. Translating it yields CASSWTTRTANEQFF.

Many counts were recorded for this clonotype. The chain combines TRBV24-1 with TRBJ2-5; the match to TRBD2 covers 11 bases. The germline V gene encodes CDR1 KGHDR and CDR2 SFDVKD. The V segment lost 5 bases and the J segment 1 base; nucleotides outside the gene matches: 2. The CDR3 extends over 15 amino acids. CDR3 coding DNA: TGTGCCACCAGTGGGACTAGCGGGCCCCAAGAGACCCAGTACTTC. Residues: CATSGTSGPQETQYF.

The CDR3 reads CSAISGTYYTQYF. The CDR3 region has the DNA TGCAGTGCTATTAGCGGGACCTACTATACGCAGTATTTT. The V and J genes are TRBV20-1 and TRBJ2-3; 8 bases line up with TRBD2. V was clipped by 4 bases and J by 7 bases; unmatched bases: 7. Germline CDR1 is DFQATT and CDR2 is SNEGSKA (reference sequence). The CDR3 extends over 13 amino acids.

This clonotype was observed at least ten times. The rearrangement uses TRBV11-2 and TRBJ2-7, with 13 positions matching TRBD2. The germline gives CDR1 SGHAT, CDR2 FQNNGV. V lost 6 bases, J lost 10 bases, and 6 bases stayed unmatched. This CDR3 region has 13 residues. The CDR3: CASRKLAGGPQYV. CDR3 nucleotide sequence: TGTGCCAGCAGAAAACTAGCGGGAGGGCCCCAGTACGTC.

This clonotype was seen ten or more times. The chain has TRBV11-3 and TRBJ2-2; D possibly uses TRBD1 or TRBD2 (5 bases each). Germline values: CDR1 SGHNT, CDR2 YENEEA. The CDR3 has 15 amino acids. V was pared by 5 bases and J by 2 bases, with 12 bases between. Written as DNA, the CDR3 is TGTGCCAGCAGCCACGGGACGTACAACACCGGGGAGCTGTTTTTT. Translation: CASSHGTYNTGELFF.

This clonotype has at least ten counts. The rearrangement joins TRBV4-1 to TRBJ2-3, with D hard to call. This CDR3 is 15 amino acids long. CDR1 is MGHRA and CDR2 is YSYEKL in the germline V gene. Deletions cut 1 base from V and 0 bases from J, with 8 bases between. DNA of the CDR3: TGCGCCAGCAGCCAAGTTGAGGCGAGCACAGATACGCAGTATTTT. As protein: CASSQVEASTDTQYF.

This clonotype occurred many times. The chain links TRBV30 to TRBJ2-7; tentatively, D is TRBD1 (6 bases). Germline V gene lookup returns CDR1 GTSNPN and CDR2 SVGIG (reference sequence). Trimming shortened V by 3 bases and J by 5 bases, and 14 bases separated the two germline ends. The CDR3 runs to 13 residues. The CDR3 loop is CAWRPGTSHEQYF. DNA for the CDR3: TGTGCCTGGAGGCCCGGGACATCTCACGAGCAGTACTTC. Complete variable domain (other parts from reference TRBV30 and TRBJ2-7): SQTIHQWPATLVQPVGSPLSLECTVEGTSNPNLYWYRQAAGRGLQLLFYSVGIGQISSEVPQNLSASRPQDRQFILSSKKLLLSDSGFYLCAWRPGTSHEQYFGPGTRLTVT.

This clonotype was recorded at least ten times. The rearrangement uses TRBV14 and TRBJ2-4, with 7 positions matching TRBD2. V trimming: 0 bases; J trimming: 6 bases; junction bases outside the gene matches: 8. This CDR3 spans 16 amino acids. The germline V gene encodes CDR1 SGHDN and CDR2 FVKESK. CDR3 region: CASSQEVAGRVNIQYF. DNA of the CDR3: TGTGCCAGCAGCCAAGAGGTCGCGGGGAGGGTAAACATTCAGTACTTC.

At least ten counts were recorded for this clonotype. V and J are TRBV2 and TRBJ2-1, with 8 bases fitting TRBD2. There are 15 residues in the CDR3. Germline CDR1 SNHLY, CDR2 FYNNEI. V shed 8 bases, J shed 1 base, and the junction held 7 bases outside the gene matches. CDR3 nucleotides: TGTGCCAGCGAAGCGGGAGTGAGGTCCTACAATGAGCAGTTCTTC. This codes for CASEAGVRSYNEQFF.

In this sample, this clonotype turned up a few times. The chain employs TRBV10-3 and TRBJ2-3; 8 bases align to TRBD1. This CDR3 comprises 14 residues. The J segment lost 3 bases and the V segment lost 6 bases, leaving 5 bases of the junction unmatched. Germline values: CDR1 ENHRY, CDR2 SYGVKD. This chain's CDR3 is CAISPTGVTDTQYF. The CDR3 region has the DNA TGTGCCATCAGCCCGACAGGGGTAACAGATACGCAGTATTTT.

This chain joins TRBV15 and TRBJ2-3, with 9 positions matching TRBD1. V gave up 5 bases and J gave up 0 bases; unmatched junction bases: 3. Germline V gives CDR1 LNHNV, CDR2 YYDKDF (reference sequence). This CDR3 region has 15 residues. The CDR3 protein is CATSGGTGSTDTQYF. CDR3 nucleotide sequence: TGTGCCACCAGCGGTGGGACAGGGAGCACAGATACGCAGTATTTT. The full variable domain, rest sourced from reference TRBV15 and TRBJ2-3, is DAMVIQNPRYQVTQFGKPVTLSCSQTLNHNVMYWYQQKSSQAPKLLFHYYDKDFNNEADTPDNFQSRRPNTSFCFLDIRSPGLGDTAMYLCATSGGTGSTDTQYFGPGTRLTVL.

This clonotype was found many times. The V gene is TRBV5-6, the J gene TRBJ1-5, with D tentatively TRBD1 (5 bases). Germline lookup yields CDR1 SGHDT and CDR2 YYEEEE. Trimming removed 3 bases at V and 3 bases at J, with 7 bases between. The CDR3 totals 13 residues. The CDR3, as DNA: TGTGCCAGCAGCTGGGGGGTCAATCAGCCCCAGCATTTT. This gives the protein CASSWGVNQPQHF. Together with reference TRBV5-6 and TRBJ1-5, the CDR3 gives the full variable domain: DAGVTQSPTHLIKTRGQQVTLRCSPKSGHDTVSWYQQALGQGPQFIFQYYEEEERQRGNFPDRFSGHQFPNYSSELNVNALLLGDSALYLCASSWGVNQPQHFGDGTRLSIL.

The sample holds many counts of this clonotype. The V and J genes are TRBV10-3 and TRBJ2-1; 10 bases agree with TRBD1. J gave up 6 bases and V 6 bases, and 14 bases lay outside the gene matches. Germline V lookup: CDR1 ENHRY, CDR2 SYGVKD. There are 17 residues in the CDR3. CDR3 in amino acids: CAIRSPGTGAPRNEQFF. The CDR3 nucleotides read TGTGCCATCAGAAGCCCCGGGACAGGGGCCCCCCGCAATGAGCAGTTCTTC.

This clonotype was seen at least ten times. This chain joins TRBV24-1 and TRBJ1-2; D not resolved. Looked up from germline, CDR1 is KGHDR and CDR2 is SFDVKD. The CDR3 spans 14 residues. Trimming took off 6 bases at V and 5 bases at J, with 15 bases between the two ends. CDR3 amino acids: CATSSALLTYGYTF. CDR3 sequence (DNA): TGTGCCACCAGTTCGGCCCTTTTAACGTATGGCTACACCTTC.

The J gene is TRBJ2-5, the V gene TRBV6-2 or TRBV6-3; the match to TRBD2 covers 8 bases. V shed 6 bases and J 5 bases; nucleotides not matched to a gene: 8. Germline lookup yields CDR1 MNHEY and CDR2 SVGEGT. The CDR3 runs to 14 residues. As DNA, the CDR3 is TGTGCCAGCAGAGGAGCGGGAGAGTTTGAGACCCAGTACTTC. Amino acids: CASRGAGEFETQYF.

This clonotype was counted at least ten times. The rearrangement uses TRBV12-3 or TRBV12-4 and TRBJ2-6; TRBD2 matches 9 bases. The CDR3 is 22 residues long. V lost 5 bases and J lost 2; bases outside the gene matches: 22. The CDR3 bases are TGTGCCAGCAGTCCTCTCAGGTTTAGCGGGAGAGTTGAAAGGACTGGGGCCAACGTCCTGACTTTC. This encodes CASSPLRFSGRVERTGANVLTF.

There are many counts of this clonotype. V is TRBV28 and J is TRBJ2-1, with TRBD2 identical over 12 bases. The CDR3 covers 17 residues. Trimming at V came to 1 base and at J to 9 bases, leaving 10 bases not matched to a gene. Germline CDR1 and CDR2: MDHEN and SYDVKM. The CDR3 is CASSLFDLAGGPGEQFF. The CDR3, as DNA: TGTGCCAGCAGTTTATTCGACCTAGCGGGAGGGCCGGGTGAGCAGTTCTTC.

In its sample, this clonotype was seen many times. The J gene is TRBJ1-1, the V gene TRBV12-3 or TRBV12-4; 7 nucleotides align to TRBD1. V dropped 6 bases and J dropped 0; count of bases not matched to a gene: 19. The CDR3 loop spans 19 amino acids. The CDR3 protein is CASRGGEPGQLLMNTEAFF. CDR3 sequence (DNA): TGTGCCAGCAGGGGGGGGGAACCGGGACAGCTTCTCATGAACACTGAAGCTTTCTTT.

This clonotype occurred many times. The CDR3 loop is CAIRGPGGQFF. CDR3 DNA sequence: TGTGCCATCAGGGGGCCCGGGGGACAGTTCTTC. The rearrangement links TRBV10-3 to TRBJ2-1; a possible D gene is TRBD2 (6 bases). Germline V gene sequence: CDR1 ENHRY, CDR2 SYGVKD. V lost 6 bases, J lost 13 bases, and 13 bases lay in between. This CDR3 has 11 amino acids.

This clonotype was picked up many times. The chain employs TRBV3-1 and TRBJ2-1; 9 positions agree with TRBD1. The trim removed 1 base at V and 2 bases at J, leaving 3 bases unmatched. The CDR3 consists of 16 residues. Germline CDR1 LGHDT, CDR2 YNNKEL (reference sequence). Here the CDR3 DNA reads TGTGCCAGCAGCCAAGTACAGGGGGCTACCTACAATGAGCAGTTCTTC. It yields the protein CASSQVQGATYNEQFF.

This clonotype was counted at least ten times. The V gene is TRBV20-1, the J gene TRBJ2-7; no clear D. The CDR3 is 14 residues long. Trimming shortened V by 2 bases and J by 3 bases, and 14 bases separated the two germline ends. Per the germline V gene, CDR1 is DFQATT and CDR2 is SNEGSKA (reference sequence). CDR3 in DNA: TGCAGTGCTAGACAAGACAACCGAGGCTACGAGCAGTACTTC. It codes for CSARQDNRGYEQYF.

In its sample, this clonotype was seen a few times. V is TRBV7-2 and J is TRBJ2-3; 12 bases align to TRBD2. The CDR3 has 16 amino acids. Germline values: CDR1 SGHTA, CDR2 FQGNSA. V gave up 5 bases and J gave up 2 bases; unmatched junction bases: 5. CDR3 sequence reads: CASSRGLAGSTDTQYF. The CDR3 nucleotides are TGTGCCAGCAGCCGGGGACTAGCGGGTTCCACAGATACGCAGTATTTT.

This clonotype was recorded many times. This chain joins TRBV5-4 and TRBJ2-7, with D tentatively TRBD1 or TRBD2 (5 bases each). Trimming left V 3 bases short and J 3 bases short, with 16 bases between. Germline CDR1 SGHNT, CDR2 YYREEE (reference sequence). This CDR3 is built from 15 residues. The CDR3 bases are TGTGCCAGCAGCTCCCGGGACGTCGCAAACTACGAGCAGTACTTC. As protein: CASSSRDVANYEQYF.